What follows are 15 T cell receptor beta chains derived from one specimen sequenced in a study of blood T cell repertoires in COVID-19. Measured with immunoSEQ multiplex PCR; TCRdb has only the in-frame clones, and not every one. The sample has approximately 150,000 clones; under 90% are singletons. The sequencing sample was made of PBMCs or T cells enriched from blood (not recorded which). The source is a man in his fifties in a cohort exposed to, infected with or recovered from COVID-19 (not recorded which).

The chain has TRBV6-5 and TRBJ1-2; D unclear. Germline CDR1 MNHEY, CDR2 SVGAGI. Trimming left V 4 bases short and J 9 bases short, with 12 bases between. This CDR3 spans 12 amino acids. DNA of the CDR3: TGTGCCAGCAGTTCCTCCTCGGGTCGCTACACCTTC. It translates to CASSSSSGRYTF.

This sequence joins TRBV14 and TRBJ2-3, with D perhaps matching TRBD1 (6 bases). Germline loops: CDR1 SGHDN, CDR2 FVKESK. Trimming shortened V by 2 bases and J by 0 bases, and 9 bases separated the two germline ends. The CDR3 is 15 amino acids. CDR3 sequence (DNA): TGTGCCAGCAGCCAACAACAGGGAAGCACAGATACGCAGTATTTT. Protein product: CASSQQQGSTDTQYF.

J is TRBJ1-1 and V is TRBV7-2, with 9 bases aligning to TRBD1. J was trimmed by 4 bases and V by 6 bases; bases with no gene match: 3. The CDR3 loop spans 13 amino acids. Germline-derived CDR1 and CDR2 are SGHTA and FQGNSA. CDR3 loop: CASRLTGGTEAFF. As DNA, the CDR3 is TGTGCCAGCAGGCTGACAGGGGGCACTGAAGCTTTCTTT.

The chain joins TRBV9 to TRBJ2-7; maybe TRBD1 (6 bases). Trimming took off 3 bases at V and 2 bases at J, with 12 bases between the two ends. This CDR3 comprises 14 residues. Germline lookup yields CDR1 SGDLS and CDR2 YYNGEE. CDR3 amino acids: CASSETGTPYEQYF. CDR3 nucleotide sequence: TGTGCCAGCAGCGAGACGGGGACACCCTACGAGCAGTACTTC.

The J gene is TRBJ1-2, the V gene TRBV11-2, with 9 bases fitting TRBD1. V lost 5 bases and J lost 0; bases outside the gene matches: 10. Per the germline V gene, CDR1 is SGHAT and CDR2 is FQNNGV. This CDR3 has 17 amino acids. The CDR3 DNA follows: TGTGCCAGCAGCGAGGGACAGGGATGGGCTGCTAACTATGGCTACACCTTC. Protein sequence: CASSEGQGWAANYGYTF.

This chain uses TRBV19 with TRBJ2-2; possible D gene TRBD1, 6 bases. The CDR3 contains 15 residues. Germline V CDR1 and CDR2: LNHDA, SQIVND (reference sequence). The V gene lost 5 bases and the J gene lost 2 bases, with 12 bases spanning the gap. The DNA for the CDR3 is TGTGCCAGTAGTTCCGGGACACTAAACACCGGGGAGCTGTTTTTT. Its translation: CASSSGTLNTGELFF.

The CDR3 bases are TGTGCCAGCAGCCCCTGGGCCAGGGGGCTGGGGGATACGCAGTATTTT. Protein sequence: CASSPWARGLGDTQYF. The chain employs TRBV5-6 and TRBJ2-3; 8 nucleotides match TRBD1. This CDR3 has 16 amino acids. After removal of 4 bases from V and 6 bases from J, the junction contained 13 bases not matched to a gene. Looked up from germline, CDR1 is SGHDT and CDR2 is YYEEEE.

The V gene is TRBV23-1, the J gene TRBJ2-5, with a tentative D call TRBD1 (5 bases). TRBV23-1 is treated as an ORF (open reading frame) with a function not yet certain. The CDR3 contains 18 residues. V gave up 0 bases and J gave up 4 bases, with 21 bases separating them. The CDR3 reads CASSQSEGAQVPRETQYF. CDR3 in DNA: TGCGCCAGCAGTCAATCTGAAGGGGCGCAGGTCCCCAGAGAGACCCAGTACTTC.

The chain joins TRBV7-9 to TRBJ2-2; D may be TRBD2 (5 bases). This CDR3 contains 15 residues. The germline CDR1 and CDR2 sequences are SEHNR and FQNEAQ (reference sequence). Between the trimmed V and J ends, which lost 0 bases and 4 bases, there was a span of 9 bases. Here the CDR3 reads CASSLAGEGTGELFF. DNA for the CDR3: TGTGCCAGCAGCTTAGCGGGAGAAGGCACCGGGGAGCTGTTTTTT.

The V gene is TRBV18, the J gene TRBJ1-6, with D maybe TRBD1 (6 bases). V dropped 4 bases and J dropped 7 bases, with 26 bases sitting between them. Germline V gene sequence: CDR1 KGHSH, CDR2 LQKENI. The CDR3 is 19 residues long. The CDR3 spells CASSLGFLAGAQGNSPLHF. In DNA, the CDR3 is TGTGCCAGCTCACTGGGCTTCCTGGCAGGGGCGCAAGGGAATTCACCCCTCCACTTT.

This clone was counted a single time. J is TRBJ2-5 and V is TRBV9, with a tentative D call TRBD1 (5 bases). Germline-derived CDR1 and CDR2 are SGDLS and YYNGEE. Trimming pared 3 bases from V and 1 base from J, leaving 10 bases between. The CDR3 spans 14 residues. The CDR3 DNA is TGTGCCAGCAGCGCGCAGGGCTCCCAAGAGACCCAGTACTTC. The encoded protein is CASSAQGSQETQYF.

This clone was detected only once. J is TRBJ2-7 and V is TRBV9; tentatively, D is TRBD2 (7 bases). There are 15 residues in the CDR3. V was trimmed by 4 bases and J by 0 bases, leaving 14 bases between them. Looked up from germline, CDR1 is SGDLS and CDR2 is YYNGEE. This CDR3 is CASSLRGGSSYEQYF. The CDR3 DNA follows: TGTGCCAGCAGCCTGCGCGGGGGCTCCTCCTACGAGCAGTACTTC.

The rearrangement uses TRBV29-1 and TRBJ1-6, with a possible D match to TRBD1 (6 bases). The CDR3 totals 14 residues. Germline V lookup: CDR1 SQVTM, CDR2 ANQGSEA. Trimming stripped 3 bases from V and 7 bases from J, with 13 bases between. The CDR3 sequence: CSVDRDRWNSPLHF. The CDR3 DNA sequence: TGCAGCGTTGACCGCGACAGGTGGAATTCACCCCTCCACTTT.

The rearrangement uses TRBV5-4 and TRBJ2-2; 7 bases are a match to TRBD2. Per the germline V gene, CDR1 is SGHNT and CDR2 is YYREEE (reference sequence). This CDR3 is 16 amino acids long. Losses at the gene ends were 0 bases for V and 5 bases for J; bases not matched to a gene: 7. This chain's CDR3 is CASSLGGAAGTGELFF. In DNA, the CDR3 is TGTGCCAGCAGCTTGGGAGGGGCAGCGGGGACCGGGGAGCTGTTTTTT.

The chain employs TRBV3-1 (or the pseudogene TRBV3-2) and TRBJ1-6, with D tentatively TRBD1 (6 bases). This CDR3 has 14 amino acids. Trimming cost V 3 bases and J 9 bases, with 12 bases left between them. The germline V gene has CDR1 LGHDT and CDR2 YNNKEL (reference sequence). CDR3 loop: CASSHNRETSPLHF. CDR3 coding DNA: TGTGCCAGCAGCCACAACAGGGAGACTTCACCCCTCCACTTT.